This T cell receptor beta chain was captured by sequencing in a study of blood T cells in healthy people across ages. The study, taken as a whole, reports: Leaving the PBMCs unsorted stopped any conclusive comparison of naive versus antigen-experienced cells.

There are a few counts of this clonotype. Antigen: not known. CDR3 length equals 12 residues. The ends were cut back, 4 bases at V and 0 bases at J, with 7 bases in the middle. CDR1 is DFQATT, CDR2 SNEGSKA, per germline (reference sequence). Combining a sample-barcoded 5' primer with a J-beta primer mix, a second PCR ran for about 7 to 11 cycles. TCRdb processed the 5' RACE reads anew with MiXCR; each CDR3 protein has one entry. The sample carries 800,000 to 1,300,000 distinct CDR3 sequences, under 30% recorded once. These data also formed part of another study, on T cells of mothers and their children.

The specimen sequenced was blood. The TCR sequence derives from a girl aged 2 to 9 in good health. This chain uses TRBV20-1 with TRBJ2-7; tentatively, D is TRBD1 (5 bases). CDR3 amino acids: CSANRGSYEQYF. In DNA form, the CDR3 reads TGCAGTGCTAATAGGGGCTCCTACGAGCAGTACTTC.